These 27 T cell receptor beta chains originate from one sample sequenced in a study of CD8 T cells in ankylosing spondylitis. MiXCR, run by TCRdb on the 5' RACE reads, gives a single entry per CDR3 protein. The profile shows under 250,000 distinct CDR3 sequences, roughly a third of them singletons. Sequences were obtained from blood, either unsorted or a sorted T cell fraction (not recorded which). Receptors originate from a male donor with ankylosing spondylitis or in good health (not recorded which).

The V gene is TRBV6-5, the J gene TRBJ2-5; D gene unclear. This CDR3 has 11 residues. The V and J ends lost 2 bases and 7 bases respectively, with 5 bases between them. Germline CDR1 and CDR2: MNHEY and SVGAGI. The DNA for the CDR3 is TGTGCCAGCAGTTACGCGAGGACCCAGTACTTC. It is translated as CASSYARTQYF.

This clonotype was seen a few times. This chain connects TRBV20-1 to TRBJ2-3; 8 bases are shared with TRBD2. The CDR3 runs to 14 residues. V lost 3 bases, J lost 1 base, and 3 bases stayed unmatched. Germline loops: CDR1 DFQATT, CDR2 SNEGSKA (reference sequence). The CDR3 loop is CSASGGAGTDTQYF. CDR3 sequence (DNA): TGCAGTGCTAGCGGGGGGGCGGGCACAGATACGCAGTATTTT.

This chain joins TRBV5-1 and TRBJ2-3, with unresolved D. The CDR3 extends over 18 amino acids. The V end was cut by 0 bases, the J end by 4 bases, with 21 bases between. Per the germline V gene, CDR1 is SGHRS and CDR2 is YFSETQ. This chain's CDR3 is CASSLGRMGPLGADTQYF. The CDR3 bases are TGCGCCAGCAGCTTGGGAAGAATGGGTCCCTTAGGCGCAGATACGCAGTATTTT.

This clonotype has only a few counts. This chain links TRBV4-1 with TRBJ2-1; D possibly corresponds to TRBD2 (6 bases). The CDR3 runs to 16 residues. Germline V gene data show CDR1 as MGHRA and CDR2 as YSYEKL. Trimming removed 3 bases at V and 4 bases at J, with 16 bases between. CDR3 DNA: TGCGCCAGCAGCCATCCGGGAGTAGTTCCTTACAATGAGCAGTTCTTC. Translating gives CASSHPGVVPYNEQFF.

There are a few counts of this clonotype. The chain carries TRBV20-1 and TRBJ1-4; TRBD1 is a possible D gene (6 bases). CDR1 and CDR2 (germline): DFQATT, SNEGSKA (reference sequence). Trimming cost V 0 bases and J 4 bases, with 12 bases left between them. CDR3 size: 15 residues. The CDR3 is CSARDRGSFNEKLFF. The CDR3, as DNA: TGCAGTGCTAGAGACAGGGGCAGCTTTAATGAAAAACTGTTTTTT.

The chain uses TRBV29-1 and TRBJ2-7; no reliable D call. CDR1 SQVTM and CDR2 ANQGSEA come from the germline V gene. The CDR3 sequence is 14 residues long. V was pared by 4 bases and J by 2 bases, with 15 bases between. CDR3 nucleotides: TGCAGCGTTGGCGGCCTGGCAGGCACCTACGAGCAGTACTTC. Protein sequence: CSVGGLAGTYEQYF.

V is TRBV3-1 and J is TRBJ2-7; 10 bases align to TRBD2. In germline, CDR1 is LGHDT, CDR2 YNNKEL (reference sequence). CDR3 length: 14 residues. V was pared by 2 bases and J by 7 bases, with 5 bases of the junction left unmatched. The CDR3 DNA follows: TGTGCCAGCAGCCAAACTAGCGGGGAAAGGGAGCAGTACTTC. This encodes CASSQTSGEREQYF.

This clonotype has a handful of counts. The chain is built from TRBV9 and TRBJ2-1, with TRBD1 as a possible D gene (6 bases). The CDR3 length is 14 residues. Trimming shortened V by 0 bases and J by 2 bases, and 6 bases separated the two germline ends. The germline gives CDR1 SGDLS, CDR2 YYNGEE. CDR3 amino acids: CASSVEGAYNEQFF. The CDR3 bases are TGTGCCAGCAGCGTAGAGGGGGCCTACAATGAGCAGTTCTTC.

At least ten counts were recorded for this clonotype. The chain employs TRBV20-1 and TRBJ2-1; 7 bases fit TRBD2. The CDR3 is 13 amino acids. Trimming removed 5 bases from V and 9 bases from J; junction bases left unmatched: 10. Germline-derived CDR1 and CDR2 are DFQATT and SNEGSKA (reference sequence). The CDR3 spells CSASQPLAGEQFF. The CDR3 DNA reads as TGCAGTGCTTCCCAACCCTTAGCGGGTGAGCAGTTCTTC.

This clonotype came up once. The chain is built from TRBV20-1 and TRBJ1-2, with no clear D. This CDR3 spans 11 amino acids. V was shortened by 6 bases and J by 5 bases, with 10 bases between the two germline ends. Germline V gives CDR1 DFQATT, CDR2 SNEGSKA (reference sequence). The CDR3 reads CSATDGYGYTF. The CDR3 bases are TGCAGTGCCACTGACGGGTATGGCTACACCTTC.

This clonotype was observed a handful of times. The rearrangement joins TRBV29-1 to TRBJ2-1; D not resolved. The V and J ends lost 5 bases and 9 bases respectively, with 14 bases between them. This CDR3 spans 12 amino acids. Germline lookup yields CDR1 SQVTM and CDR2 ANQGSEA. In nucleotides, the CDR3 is TGCAGCGTTAATCTAGAAAACACTGAGCAGTTCTTC. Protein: CSVNLENTEQFF.

This chain's CDR3 is CASSYSWSENEKLFF. Written as DNA, the CDR3 is TGTGCCAGCAGTTACAGTTGGTCGGAGAATGAAAAACTGTTTTTT. This chain connects TRBV6-5 to TRBJ1-4; D unclear. Per the germline V gene, CDR1 is MNHEY and CDR2 is SVGAGI. Trimming removed 2 bases at V and 5 bases at J, with 12 bases between. This CDR3 spans 15 amino acids.

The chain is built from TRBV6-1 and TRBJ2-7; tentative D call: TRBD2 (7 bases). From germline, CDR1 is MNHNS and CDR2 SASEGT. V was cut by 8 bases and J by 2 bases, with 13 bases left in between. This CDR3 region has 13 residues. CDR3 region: CASGLGGAYEQYF. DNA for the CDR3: TGTGCCAGCGGGTTAGGGGGGGCCTACGAGCAGTACTTC.

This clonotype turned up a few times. The CDR3 coding sequence is TGTGCCAGCAGCTTAAGTTTCGGGGCGAACACTGAAGCTTTCTTT. Translating gives CASSLSFGANTEAFF. The chain recombines TRBV7-9 with TRBJ1-1, with D possibly being TRBD1 (5 bases). Trimming removed 2 bases at V and 1 base at J, with 11 bases between. CDR1 and CDR2 from the germline V gene are SEHNR and FQNEAQ (reference sequence). This CDR3 has 15 residues.

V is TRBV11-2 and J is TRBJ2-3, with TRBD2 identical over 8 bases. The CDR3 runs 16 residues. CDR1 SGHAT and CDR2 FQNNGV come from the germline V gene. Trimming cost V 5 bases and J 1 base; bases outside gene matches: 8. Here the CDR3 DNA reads TGTGCCAGCAGCCTAAGGCCGGGGGGGGGCACAGATACGCAGTATTTT. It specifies CASSLRPGGGTDTQYF.

CDR3 amino acids: CAATGGGETQYF. CDR3 nucleotide sequence: TGCGCCGCGACAGGGGGAGGGGAGACCCAGTACTTC. The rearrangement links TRBV10-2 to TRBJ2-5, with 9 bases aligning to TRBD1. The CDR3 extends over 12 amino acids. Germline V gene lookup returns CDR1 WSHSY and CDR2 SAAADI. V shed 11 bases, J shed 5 bases, and the junction held 6 bases outside the gene matches.

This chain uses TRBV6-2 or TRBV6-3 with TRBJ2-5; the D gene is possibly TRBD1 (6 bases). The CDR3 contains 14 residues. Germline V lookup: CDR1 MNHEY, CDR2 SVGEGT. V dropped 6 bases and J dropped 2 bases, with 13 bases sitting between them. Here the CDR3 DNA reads TGTGCCAGCAGGACAGGCCCCTTTCAAGAGACCCAGTACTTC. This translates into CASRTGPFQETQYF.

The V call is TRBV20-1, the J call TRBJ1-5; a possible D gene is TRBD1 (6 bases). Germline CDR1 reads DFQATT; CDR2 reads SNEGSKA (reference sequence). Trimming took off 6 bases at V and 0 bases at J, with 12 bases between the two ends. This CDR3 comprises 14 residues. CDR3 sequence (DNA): TGCAGTGCCAGGACAGTACATAGCAATCAGCCCCAGCATTTT. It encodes CSARTVHSNQPQHF.

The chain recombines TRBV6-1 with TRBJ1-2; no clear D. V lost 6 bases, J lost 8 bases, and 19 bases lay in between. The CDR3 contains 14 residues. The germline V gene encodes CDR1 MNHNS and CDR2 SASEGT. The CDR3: CASSPGWGGRGYTF. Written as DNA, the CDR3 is TGTGCCAGCAGCCCCGGCTGGGGAGGCAGGGGCTACACCTTC.

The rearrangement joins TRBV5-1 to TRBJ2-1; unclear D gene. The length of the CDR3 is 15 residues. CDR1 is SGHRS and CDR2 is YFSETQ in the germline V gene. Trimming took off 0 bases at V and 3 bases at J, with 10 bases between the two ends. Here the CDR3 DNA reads TGCGCCAGCAGCTTGGGCCCCGTAGGCTACAATGAGCAGTTCTTC. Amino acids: CASSLGPVGYNEQFF.

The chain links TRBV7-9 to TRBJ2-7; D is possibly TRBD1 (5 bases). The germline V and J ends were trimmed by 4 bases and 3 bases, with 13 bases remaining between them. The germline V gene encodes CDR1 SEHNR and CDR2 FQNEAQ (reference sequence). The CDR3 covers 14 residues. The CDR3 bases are TGTGCCAGCAGCTCCGACAGTTCTCTCTACGAGCAGTACTTC. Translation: CASSSDSSLYEQYF.

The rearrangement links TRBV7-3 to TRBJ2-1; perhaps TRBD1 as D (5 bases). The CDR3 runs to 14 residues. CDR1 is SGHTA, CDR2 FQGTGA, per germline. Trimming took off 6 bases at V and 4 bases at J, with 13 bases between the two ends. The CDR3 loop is CASRAKAGYNEQFF. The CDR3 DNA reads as TGTGCCAGCAGAGCAAAGGCAGGGTACAATGAGCAGTTCTTC.

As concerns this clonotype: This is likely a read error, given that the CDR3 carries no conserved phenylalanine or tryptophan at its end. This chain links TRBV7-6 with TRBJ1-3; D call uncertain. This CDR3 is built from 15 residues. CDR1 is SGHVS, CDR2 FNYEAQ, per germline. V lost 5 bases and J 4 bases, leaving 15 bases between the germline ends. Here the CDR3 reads CASSPPGPEGNTIYS. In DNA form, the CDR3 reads TGTGCCAGCAGCCCCCCCGGGCCAGAGGGAAACACCATATATTCT.

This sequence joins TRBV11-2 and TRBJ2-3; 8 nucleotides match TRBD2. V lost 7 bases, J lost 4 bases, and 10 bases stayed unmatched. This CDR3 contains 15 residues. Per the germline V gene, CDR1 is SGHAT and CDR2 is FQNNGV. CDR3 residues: CASKGTRGSSDTQYF. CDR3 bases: TGTGCCAGCAAGGGGACTAGAGGATCGTCAGATACGCAGTATTTT.

The CDR3 loop reads CSAYRPGTEAFF. The CDR3, as DNA: TGCAGTGCTTACCGCCCCGGGACGGAAGCTTTCTTT. This rearrangement joins TRBV20-1 to TRBJ1-1; perhaps TRBD1 as D (5 bases). The CDR3 is 12 residues long. Trimming removed 5 bases from V and 8 bases from J, with 15 bases in between. The V gene's germline CDR1 is DFQATT and CDR2 SNEGSKA (reference sequence).

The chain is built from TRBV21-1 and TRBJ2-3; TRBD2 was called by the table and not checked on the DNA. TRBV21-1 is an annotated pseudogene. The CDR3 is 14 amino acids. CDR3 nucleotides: TGTGCCAGCAGCCCCCTCCTAGGTCGGGATACGCAGTATTTT. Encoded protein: CASSPLLGRDTQYF.

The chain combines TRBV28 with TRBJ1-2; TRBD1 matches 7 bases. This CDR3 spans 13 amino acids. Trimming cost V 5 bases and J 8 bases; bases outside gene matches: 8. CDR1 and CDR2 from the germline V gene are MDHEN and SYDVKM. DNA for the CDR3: TGTGCCAGCAGTCCACTTACAGGGGAAGGCTACACCTTC. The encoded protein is CASSPLTGEGYTF.